The sequence of this T cell receptor beta chain was determined in a study of blood T cell repertoires in COVID-19. Germline assignment: CDR1 SGHDT and CDR2 YYEEEE. The V gene lost 4 bases and the J gene lost 1 base, with 17 bases spanning the gap. The CDR3 consists of 16 residues. Some clones are missing from TCRdb's copy, which holds only in-frame ones; the method was immunoSEQ multiplex PCR. In the table there are around 100,000 clones, roughly nine tenths of which are singletons. This clone has more than one count but fewer than ten. V gene TRBV5-6 combines with J gene TRBJ1-2; possible D gene TRBD1, 5 bases. Sequencing was done on a sample of peripheral blood. This TCR was sampled from a man aged 35-49 years with acute or convalescent COVID-19. Written as DNA, the CDR3 is TGTGCCAGCAGCCCTAGGCGGGGACGTGGTAACTATGGCTACACCTTC. This translates into CASSPRRGRGNYGYTF.